A selection of T cell receptor beta chains follows, all from one sample in a study of tumor-infiltrating lymphocytes in glioblastoma multiforme. TCRdb reanalysed the multiplex PCR reads using MiXCR and keeps one entry per CDR3 protein. The table lists approximately 20,000 distinct CDR3 sequences, about two thirds of them singletons, with 15% to 20% in the top ten. The material sequenced was peripheral blood. These receptors were collected from a male donor with glioblastoma. The CDR3 runs from the conserved cysteine through the conserved F or W. The D gene is left open where the match is weak. Clone size is given for some rows only: seen once, a few or many times, or a class if the clone is expanded.

TRBD1,TRBV20-1,TRBJ2-7,-,TGCAGTGCTTCGGGACAGGGGTCCATCTCCTACGAGCAGTACTTC,CSASGQGSISYEQYF
-,TRBV18,TRBJ1-1,-,TGTGCCAGCTCTCCCCCTGGACAGTTTAACACTGAAGCTTTCTTC,CASSPPGQFNTEAFF
TRBD2,TRBV29-1,TRBJ2-3,few,TGCAGCGTTGACGACCTAGCGGGAGGAGGCACAGATATGCCGTATTTT,CSVDDLAGGGTDMPYF
-,TRBV20-1,TRBJ2-5,-,TGCAGTGCTATTCCAGGGAAAGAGACCCAGTACTTC,CSAIPGKETQYF
-,TRBV11-3,TRBJ1-1,-,TGTGCCAGCAGCCCGAACAGGCCGAACACTGAAGCTTTCTTT,CASSPNRPNTEAFF
-,TRBV12-3/TRBV12-4,TRBJ2-7,once,TGTGCCAGCAGTCCCGTGGGGGCGAACGAGCAGTACTTC,CASSPVGANEQYF
-,TRBV11-2,TRBJ2-6,-,TGTGCCAGCACCGAAGGGGCTGGGGCCAACGTCCTGACTTTC,CASTEGAGANVLTF
TRBD1,TRBV24-1,TRBJ2-1,-,TGTGCCACCAGTGATCTGTTGGGACAGGGTAACAATGAGCAGTTCTTC,CATSDLLGQGNNEQFF
-,TRBV14,TRBJ1-2,-,TGTGTCAGCAGCCAAGGAGCCGTCGGCTACACCTTC,CVSSQGAVGYTF
-,TRBV29-1,TRBJ2-2,-,TGCATCGTTGATAGCGACAGACTGAACACCGGGGAACTGTTTTTT,CIVDSDRLNTGELFF
-,TRBV29-1,TRBJ2-7,many,TGCAGCGTTGTGGGGGACAAGGGCTTCTACGAGCAGTACTTC,CSVVGDKGFYEQYF
-,TRBV19,TRBJ2-7,-,TGTGCCAGTAGTACAGGGAACTACCTCTACGAGCAGTACTTC,CASSTGNYLYEQYF